The sequence of this TCR beta chain was determined in a study of PD-L1 blockade in urothelial cancer. Turning to the study itself: Patients previously received 0 to 3 chemotherapy regimens. At 3 weeks (second dose) and 6 weeks after starting treatment, blood was analyzed.

Some clones are missing from TCRdb's copy, which holds only in-frame ones; the method was immunoSEQ multiplex PCR. The sample contains tens of thousands of clones, approximately 78% of which appear only once. From germline, CDR1 is LGHNA and CDR2 YSLEER. J lost 4 bases, V lost 1 base, and 3 bases had no gene match. This CDR3 region has 15 residues. Patients each gave 1 to 8 samples, pretreatment and on-treatment. This material consisted of PBMCs, taken around atezolizumab (anti-PD-L1) treatment. This clonotype was obtained from a man between 65 and 85 years old with urothelial cancer. This chain connects TRBV4-3 to TRBJ1-4; 7 nucleotides align to TRBD1. The CDR3 protein is CASSQGGTDNEKLFF. The CDR3 coding sequence is TGCGCCAGCAGCCAAGGGGGGACAGATAATGAAAAACTGTTTTTT.